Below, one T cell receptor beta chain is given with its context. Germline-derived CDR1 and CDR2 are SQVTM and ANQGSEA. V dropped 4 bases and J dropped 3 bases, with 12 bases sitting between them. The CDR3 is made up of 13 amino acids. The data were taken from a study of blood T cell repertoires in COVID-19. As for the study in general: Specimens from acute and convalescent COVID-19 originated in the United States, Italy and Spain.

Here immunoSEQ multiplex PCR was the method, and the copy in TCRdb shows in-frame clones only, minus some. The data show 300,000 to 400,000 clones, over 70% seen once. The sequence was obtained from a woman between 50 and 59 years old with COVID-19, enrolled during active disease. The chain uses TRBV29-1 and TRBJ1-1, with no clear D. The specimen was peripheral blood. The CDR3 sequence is CSVVEGMDTEAFF. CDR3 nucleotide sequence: TGCAGCGTTGTGGAGGGCATGGACACTGAAGCTTTCTTT.